Below, 11 T cell receptor beta chains from the same sample are listed, as sequenced in a study of T-cell reconstitution after alpha-beta-depleted transplantation in children. Molecular barcoding with unique molecular identifiers was used for the TCRbeta library. TCRdb re-analysed the PCR reads in MiXCR, keeping a single row per CDR3 protein. The repertoire consists of a few hundred thousand distinct CDR3 sequences, with approximately 20% occurring once and the leading ten covering around 4%. Here the sequenced sample was PBMCs from the stem cell graft donor, taken from the stem cell graft. These receptors came from a human donor who donated a stem cell graft to a child with acute myeloid leukemia.

Comments on this clonotype: A read error is possible here, since a much larger clone lies one base away. The limits of the CDR3 on the DNA are not certain, so only TCRdb's listed CDR3 is given. The chain has TRBV7-8 and TRBJ2-1; TRBD2, the table's D call, lacks a check against the DNA. The CDR3 adds up to 15 amino acids, both ends counted. The germline gives CDR1 SGHVS, CDR2 FQNEAQ. Here the CDR3 reads CASSWGEGTYNEHFF.

This clonotype has a handful of counts. This chain links TRBV28 with TRBJ2-1; D is undetermined. The CDR3 runs to 14 residues. Germline V gene sequence: CDR1 MDHEN, CDR2 SYDVKM. Deletions cut 7 bases from V and 0 bases from J, with 10 bases between. CDR3 in amino acids: CASTGPGSYNEQFF. Here the CDR3 DNA reads TGTGCCAGCACGGGCCCAGGCTCCTACAATGAGCAGTTCTTC.

This clonotype was detected ten times or more. The J gene is TRBJ2-1, the V gene TRBV20-1; 9 bases map to TRBD1. Germline V gene lookup returns CDR1 DFQATT and CDR2 SNEGSKA (reference sequence). This CDR3 has 15 residues. V trimming: 1 base; J trimming: 4 bases; junction bases outside the gene matches: 5. The CDR3 sequence: CSARGAGTGYNEQFF. The CDR3 bases are TGCAGTGCTAGAGGGGCCGGGACAGGGTACAATGAGCAGTTCTTC.

This sequence joins TRBV12-3 or TRBV12-4 and TRBJ2-4; TRBD2 might be the D (7 bases). The CDR3 consists of 17 residues. The ends were cut back, 6 bases at V and 2 bases at J, with 20 bases in the middle. DNA of the CDR3: TGTGCCAGCAGGTCTGGGGGGGGCGGCGGATCCAAAAACATTCAGTACTTC. Encoded protein: CASRSGGGGGSKNIQYF.

This clonotype was found many times. The genes are TRBV20-1 and TRBJ2-7, with D uncertain. CDR1 and CDR2 from the germline V gene are DFQATT and SNEGSKA (reference sequence). CDR3 length: 12 amino acids. Trimming stripped 5 bases from V and 4 bases from J, with 12 bases between. The CDR3 DNA reads TGCAGTGCTGCAAGGGTTGGTTACGAGCAGTACTTC. It codes for CSAARVGYEQYF.

In its sample, this clonotype was seen many times. The chain has TRBV20-1 and TRBJ1-5; possible D gene TRBD1, 5 bases. The CDR3 contains 14 residues. The germline V gene encodes CDR1 DFQATT and CDR2 SNEGSKA (reference sequence). Deletions cut 5 bases from V and 0 bases from J, with 11 bases between. This chain's CDR3 is CSAFEGYSNQPQHF. CDR3 DNA sequence: TGCAGTGCTTTCGAGGGGTATAGCAATCAGCCCCAGCATTTT.

The chain uses TRBV6-2 or TRBV6-3 and TRBJ2-2; 8 bases agree with TRBD2. J gave up 4 bases and V 6 bases, and 19 bases lay outside the gene matches. Germline V lookup: CDR1 MNHEY, CDR2 SVGEGT. The length of the CDR3 is 19 residues. The CDR3 bases are TGTGCCAGCAGCGCCCAAAGCCTAGGGATAGCGGGGACCACCGGGGAGCTGTTTTTT. It translates to CASSAQSLGIAGTTGELFF.

J is TRBJ2-1 and V is TRBV24-1; weak D call: TRBD2 (5 bases). CDR3 length: 17 residues. The V gene's germline CDR1 is KGHDR and CDR2 SFDVKD. V lost 8 bases and J lost 0, with 19 bases in between. The CDR3 coding sequence is TGTGCCACCACCCATGACCTCCGGGATAGCTCCTACAATGAGCAGTTCTTC. This codes for CATTHDLRDSSYNEQFF.

For this clonotype: A single base separates this from a much larger clone, so it may be a read error. This rearrangement joins TRBV7-6 to TRBJ2-1, with 10 bases aligning to TRBD2. Germline V lookup: CDR1 SGHVS, CDR2 FNYEAQ. CDR3 size: 16 residues. V lost 5 bases to trimming and J lost 6 bases; unmatched junction nucleotides: 10. The CDR3 sequence: CASSPNPSGGFNEQFF. As DNA, the CDR3 is TGTGCCAGCAGCCCGAACCCTAGCGGGGGTTTCAATGAGCAGTTCTTC.

The chain joins TRBV20-1 to TRBJ1-4; D is possibly TRBD1 (5 bases). CDR3 length equals 14 residues. V was cut by 1 base and J by 7 bases, with 13 bases left in between. The germline gives CDR1 DFQATT, CDR2 SNEGSKA (reference sequence). CDR3 sequence reads: CSARAGGFREKLFF. The CDR3, as DNA: TGCAGTGCTAGAGCGGGGGGGTTCCGTGAAAAACTGTTTTTT.

This clonotype was seen repeatedly, ten times or more. V usage is TRBV29-1 and J usage is TRBJ1-1; no reliable D call. This CDR3 contains 11 residues. V lost 1 base, J lost 8 bases, and 8 bases lay in between. Germline CDR1 SQVTM, CDR2 ANQGSEA. For the CDR3, the DNA is TGCAGCGTTGAAGTAGGTGCGGAAGCTTTCTTT. This codes for CSVEVGAEAFF.